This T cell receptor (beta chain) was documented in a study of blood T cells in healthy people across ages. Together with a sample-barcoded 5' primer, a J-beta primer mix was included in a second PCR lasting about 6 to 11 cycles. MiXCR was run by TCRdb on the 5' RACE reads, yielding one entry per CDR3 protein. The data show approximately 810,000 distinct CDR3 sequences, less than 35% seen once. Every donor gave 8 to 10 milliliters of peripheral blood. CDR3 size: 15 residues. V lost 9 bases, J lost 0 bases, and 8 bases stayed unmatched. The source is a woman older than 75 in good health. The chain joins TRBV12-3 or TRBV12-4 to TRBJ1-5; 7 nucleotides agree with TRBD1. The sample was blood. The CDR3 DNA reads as TGTGCCAGTCAGACAGGGCTCATTAGCAATCAGCCCCAGCATTTT. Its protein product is CASQTGLISNQPQHF.